These T cell receptor beta chains were read from a single sample in a study of blood T cell repertoires in COVID-19. Here immunoSEQ multiplex PCR was the method, and the copy in TCRdb shows in-frame clones only, minus some. The data hold 180,000 or so clones, with roughly 86% observed a single time. Sequenced sample: peripheral blood. These receptors all come from a woman over 75 in a cohort sampled during active or convalescent COVID-19. Each CDR3 is given with its conserved first and last residue. Each record gives: D gene, V gene, clone size, J gene, CDR3 DNA, CDR3 protein. D genes are given only for firm matches. Rows may omit the clone size; those that give it use once, few, many or a size class.

d_gene: NA; v_gene: TRBV2; abundance: NA; j_gene: TRBJ2-7; CDR3nt: TGTGCCAGCAGTGTCGCTGGGGCTTTAGGGGAGCAGTACTTC; CDR3aa: CASSVAGALGEQYF
d_gene: TRBD2; v_gene: TRBV9; abundance: NA; j_gene: TRBJ2-1; CDR3nt: TGTGCCAGCAGCCCAACTAGCGGTCCCTACAATGAGCAGTTCTTC; CDR3aa: CASSPTSGPYNEQFF
d_gene: NA; v_gene: TRBV6-4; abundance: NA; j_gene: TRBJ1-1; CDR3nt: TGTGCCAGCAGTCCCACACTGAACACTGAAGCTTTCTTT; CDR3aa: CASSPTLNTEAFF
d_gene: NA; v_gene: TRBV19; abundance: NA; j_gene: TRBJ2-5; CDR3nt: TGTGCCAGTAGTATAGGCCAGGGTACACAAGAGACCCAGTACTTC; CDR3aa: CASSIGQGTQETQYF
d_gene: NA; v_gene: TRBV9; abundance: NA; j_gene: TRBJ2-5; CDR3nt: TGTGCCAGCAGCGTAGCTCCTAGCTCCCACACCTTAGCTCAGACCCAGTACTTC; CDR3aa: CASSVAPSSHTLAQTQYF
d_gene: NA; v_gene: TRBV6-2/TRBV6-3; abundance: NA; j_gene: TRBJ2-5; CDR3nt: TGTGCCAGCAGTTACTCGATATTCAGGGTCCAAGAGACCCAGTACTTC; CDR3aa: CASSYSIFRVQETQYF
d_gene: NA; v_gene: TRBV6-5; abundance: NA; j_gene: TRBJ1-3; CDR3nt: TGTGCCAGCAGTTATGGCCATGGAAACACCATATATTTT; CDR3aa: CASSYGHGNTIYF
d_gene: TRBD1; v_gene: TRBV11-1; abundance: NA; j_gene: TRBJ2-1; CDR3nt: TGTGCCAGCAGCTTAGAGGGGTACAGGGGGAAGGATGAGCAGTTCTTC; CDR3aa: CASSLEGYRGKDEQFF
d_gene: TRBD1; v_gene: TRBV18; abundance: once; j_gene: TRBJ2-1; CDR3nt: TGTGCCAGCTCCTTAGGGACAGGGGTTTACAATGAGCAGTTCTTC; CDR3aa: CASSLGTGVYNEQFF
d_gene: NA; v_gene: TRBV11-2; abundance: once; j_gene: TRBJ2-7; CDR3nt: TGTGCCAGCAGCTCAACCGAGTGGGGGGTTCTGACCTACGAGCAGTACTTC; CDR3aa: CASSSTEWGVLTYEQYF
d_gene: TRBD2; v_gene: TRBV4-1; abundance: NA; j_gene: TRBJ2-1; CDR3nt: TGCGCCAGCAGCCAGCTGGGACTAGCATGGAATGAGCAGTTCTTC; CDR3aa: CASSQLGLAWNEQFF
d_gene: NA; v_gene: TRBV10-3; abundance: once; j_gene: TRBJ1-2; CDR3nt: TGTGCCATCACCTTTACAGGGTACGATGGCTACACCTTC; CDR3aa: CAITFTGYDGYTF
d_gene: TRBD1; v_gene: TRBV15; abundance: NA; j_gene: TRBJ1-4; CDR3nt: TGTGCCACCAGCAGAGATGGAGACAGGGTGGGTGGAAAACTGTTTTTT; CDR3aa: CATSRDGDRVGGKLFF
d_gene: TRBD2; v_gene: TRBV4-2; abundance: NA; j_gene: TRBJ2-1; CDR3nt: TGTGCCAGCAGCCAAGATGGGGCGGGAGGGCCCACCTCCTACAATGAGCAGTTCTTC; CDR3aa: CASSQDGAGGPTSYNEQFF
d_gene: TRBD1; v_gene: TRBV24-1; abundance: NA; j_gene: TRBJ1-5; CDR3nt: TGTGCCACCAGTGAAGGACAGGGTGGTCATCAGCCCCAGCATTTT; CDR3aa: CATSEGQGGHQPQHF
d_gene: NA; v_gene: TRBV30; abundance: NA; j_gene: TRBJ1-6; CDR3nt: TGTGCCTGGACCATCGGGAATTCACCCCTCCACTTT; CDR3aa: CAWTIGNSPLHF
d_gene: NA; v_gene: TRBV6-2/TRBV6-3; abundance: NA; j_gene: TRBJ1-4; CDR3nt: TGTGCCAGCAGTTACGTCTCCGGGGGTTCAACTAATGAAAAACTGTTTTTT; CDR3aa: CASSYVSGGSTNEKLFF
d_gene: TRBD1; v_gene: TRBV5-1; abundance: NA; j_gene: TRBJ1-6; CDR3nt: TGCGCCAGCAGCTTGGCTGGACAGGCGAGCTATAATTCACCCCTCCACTTT; CDR3aa: CASSLAGQASYNSPLHF
d_gene: TRBD1; v_gene: TRBV7-9; abundance: NA; j_gene: TRBJ2-2; CDR3nt: TGTGCCAGCAGCACCAAGGACAGGGGGGACACCGGGGAGCTGTTTTTT; CDR3aa: CASSTKDRGDTGELFF
d_gene: TRBD2; v_gene: TRBV11-2; abundance: NA; j_gene: TRBJ2-3; CDR3nt: TGTGCCAGCAGCTCGGGACTAGCGGGGATAGATACGCAGTATTTT; CDR3aa: CASSSGLAGIDTQYF
d_gene: NA; v_gene: TRBV18; abundance: many; j_gene: TRBJ1-2; CDR3nt: TGTGCCAGCTCGCCTCGGCCGGACTTAGCAGATCGCTACACCTTC; CDR3aa: CASSPRPDLADRYTF
d_gene: NA; v_gene: TRBV5-1; abundance: NA; j_gene: TRBJ2-3; CDR3nt: TGCGCCAGCAGCTTGGCCGGGGTCCCTAGCACAGATACGCAGTATTTT; CDR3aa: CASSLAGVPSTDTQYF
d_gene: TRBD1; v_gene: TRBV30; abundance: NA; j_gene: TRBJ2-6; CDR3nt: TGTGCCTGGGCCCCGGACAGGTTACTCTCTGGGGCCAACGTCCTGACTTTC; CDR3aa: CAWAPDRLLSGANVLTF
d_gene: TRBD2; v_gene: TRBV19; abundance: NA; j_gene: TRBJ2-5; CDR3nt: TGTGCCAGTAGTTCATCTCCCGGGGGGGACCAGTACTTC; CDR3aa: CASSSSPGGDQYF
d_gene: NA; v_gene: TRBV30; abundance: NA; j_gene: TRBJ1-1; CDR3nt: TGTGCCTGGAGTCAGGGACAACCCACTGAAGCTTTCTTT; CDR3aa: CAWSQGQPTEAFF
d_gene: TRBD1; v_gene: TRBV24-1; abundance: NA; j_gene: TRBJ2-7; CDR3nt: TGTGCCACCCAAGACAGGGGTCCTTCCTACGAGCAGTACTTC; CDR3aa: CATQDRGPSYEQYF
d_gene: NA; v_gene: TRBV7-6; abundance: NA; j_gene: TRBJ2-2; CDR3nt: TGTGCCAGCACCGATCAGGGGAGGGAGCTGTTTTTT; CDR3aa: CASTDQGRELFF
d_gene: NA; v_gene: TRBV6-5; abundance: NA; j_gene: TRBJ1-4; CDR3nt: TGTGCCAGCAGTTACGACAGTAATGAAAAACTGTTTTTT; CDR3aa: CASSYDSNEKLFF
d_gene: TRBD2; v_gene: TRBV5-1; abundance: NA; j_gene: TRBJ2-1; CDR3nt: TGCGCCAGCAGCTTAATCCAGCGGGGGTCCGTCTATGAGCAGTTCTTC; CDR3aa: CASSLIQRGSVYEQFF
d_gene: NA; v_gene: TRBV5-5; abundance: NA; j_gene: TRBJ1-5; CDR3nt: TGTGCCAGCAGCTTGGTGGGGAGAGGGAACAATCAGCCCCAGCATTTT; CDR3aa: CASSLVGRGNNQPQHF
d_gene: NA; v_gene: TRBV7-9; abundance: NA; j_gene: TRBJ1-5; CDR3nt: TGTGCCAGCAGCCCCGGGGGGGCCAATCAGCCCCAGCATTTT; CDR3aa: CASSPGGANQPQHF
d_gene: TRBD1; v_gene: TRBV5-1; abundance: NA; j_gene: TRBJ1-6; CDR3nt: TGCGCCAGCAGCTTGGCACCAGGGGGGTCCGCCTCGGTCCCCTATAATTCACCCCTCCACTTT; CDR3aa: CASSLAPGGSASVPYNSPLHF
d_gene: TRBD1; v_gene: TRBV19; abundance: NA; j_gene: TRBJ1-3; CDR3nt: TGTGCCAGTACAGGGGGCTTTTATGGAAACACCATATATTTT; CDR3aa: CASTGGFYGNTIYF
d_gene: TRBD1; v_gene: TRBV10-3; abundance: NA; j_gene: TRBJ1-1; CDR3nt: TGTGCCATCAGTTGGGACAGGGGCAACACTGAAGCTTTCTTT; CDR3aa: CAISWDRGNTEAFF
d_gene: TRBD2; v_gene: TRBV6-5; abundance: NA; j_gene: TRBJ2-1; CDR3nt: TGTGCCAGCAGGGAGTGGGGCGGGGGTTACAATGAGCAGTTCTTC; CDR3aa: CASREWGGGYNEQFF
d_gene: NA; v_gene: TRBV6-2/TRBV6-3; abundance: NA; j_gene: TRBJ1-5; CDR3nt: TGTGCCAGCAGTCGCAGGATGAGCAATCAGCCCCAGCATTTT; CDR3aa: CASSRRMSNQPQHF
d_gene: TRBD1; v_gene: TRBV2; abundance: NA; j_gene: TRBJ1-1; CDR3nt: TGTGCAATTCAGGCAGGGGGCATCAACACTGAAGCTTTCTTT; CDR3aa: CAIQAGGINTEAFF
d_gene: TRBD1; v_gene: TRBV5-1; abundance: few; j_gene: TRBJ2-7; CDR3nt: TGCGCCAGCAGCTTGGAGACAGGGGGTCCCTACGAGCAGTACTTC; CDR3aa: CASSLETGGPYEQYF
d_gene: NA; v_gene: TRBV11-3; abundance: NA; j_gene: TRBJ1-3; CDR3nt: TGTGCCAGCAGCTTAGATAAGACCGGGTCTGGAAACACCATATATTTT; CDR3aa: CASSLDKTGSGNTIYF
d_gene: TRBD1; v_gene: TRBV10-3; abundance: NA; j_gene: TRBJ2-2; CDR3nt: TGTGCCATCAAACTGGGACAGGGGTACACCGGGGAGCTGTTTTTT; CDR3aa: CAIKLGQGYTGELFF
d_gene: NA; v_gene: TRBV12-5; abundance: NA; j_gene: TRBJ2-1; CDR3nt: TGTGCTAGTGGTTTGTTCTCAACTAGTATGGGTGAGCAGTTCTTC; CDR3aa: CASGLFSTSMGEQFF
d_gene: NA; v_gene: TRBV2; abundance: NA; j_gene: TRBJ1-4; CDR3nt: TGTGCCAGCATCTCAGGGGTTGATGAACTGTTTTTT; CDR3aa: CASISGVDELFF
d_gene: NA; v_gene: TRBV5-4; abundance: NA; j_gene: TRBJ2-5; CDR3nt: TGTGCCAGCAGCTTGGAACTCGTTAGACAAGAGACCCAGTACTTC; CDR3aa: CASSLELVRQETQYF
d_gene: TRBD1; v_gene: TRBV7-8; abundance: NA; j_gene: TRBJ2-7; CDR3nt: TGTGCCAGCAGCTTAGGGAGGCCGCGACAGGGCATTCATGGGACCTACGAGCAGTACTTC; CDR3aa: CASSLGRPRQGIHGTYEQYF
d_gene: NA; v_gene: TRBV5-5; abundance: NA; j_gene: TRBJ1-5; CDR3nt: TGTGCCAGCAGCCCACAGTTAAATCAGCCCCAGCATTTT; CDR3aa: CASSPQLNQPQHF
d_gene: NA; v_gene: TRBV18; abundance: NA; j_gene: TRBJ1-1; CDR3nt: TGTGCCAGCTCACCACCGTCTGTTTCAGGGAACACTGAAGCTTTCTTT; CDR3aa: CASSPPSVSGNTEAFF
d_gene: TRBD1; v_gene: TRBV29-1; abundance: NA; j_gene: TRBJ1-2; CDR3nt: TGCAGCGTTGGGGACAGCTATGGCTACACCTTC; CDR3aa: CSVGDSYGYTF
d_gene: NA; v_gene: TRBV29-1; abundance: NA; j_gene: TRBJ2-3; CDR3nt: TGCAGCGGCGTCGGGACTGCTAGCACAGATACGCAGTATTTT; CDR3aa: CSGVGTASTDTQYF
d_gene: TRBD1; v_gene: TRBV4-2; abundance: NA; j_gene: TRBJ1-6; CDR3nt: TGTGCCAGCAGCCAAGGGGACAGTAGCTCCTATAATTCACCCCTCCACTTT; CDR3aa: CASSQGDSSSYNSPLHF
d_gene: TRBD1; v_gene: TRBV13; abundance: NA; j_gene: TRBJ1-4; CDR3nt: TGTGCCAGCAGTGTTAGGGGGCAGTTTAATGAAAAACTGTTTTTT; CDR3aa: CASSVRGQFNEKLFF
d_gene: NA; v_gene: TRBV5-4; abundance: NA; j_gene: TRBJ2-1; CDR3nt: TGTGCCAGCAGCTTGGACGGGAGCTCCTACAATGAGCAGTTCTTC; CDR3aa: CASSLDGSSYNEQFF
d_gene: NA; v_gene: TRBV24-1; abundance: NA; j_gene: TRBJ1-1; CDR3nt: TGTGCCACCAGTGATTTTTCCTGGGCTTTGAACACTGAAGCTTTCTTT; CDR3aa: CATSDFSWALNTEAFF
d_gene: NA; v_gene: TRBV5-6; abundance: few; j_gene: TRBJ1-5; CDR3nt: TGTGCCAGCAGCTTGGGCAGGATAAGCAATCAGCCCCAGCATTTT; CDR3aa: CASSLGRISNQPQHF
d_gene: TRBD1; v_gene: TRBV18; abundance: NA; j_gene: TRBJ1-3; CDR3nt: TGTGCCAGCTCACCTCCGGGACAGGCTTGGGGGGGAAACACCATATATTTT; CDR3aa: CASSPPGQAWGGNTIYF
d_gene: TRBD2; v_gene: TRBV5-4; abundance: NA; j_gene: TRBJ2-1; CDR3nt: TGTGCCAGCATCTCGGGAGGCTCTAATGAGCAGTTCTTC; CDR3aa: CASISGGSNEQFF
d_gene: TRBD2; v_gene: TRBV24-1; abundance: once; j_gene: TRBJ2-2; CDR3nt: TGTGCCACCCAGACTAGCGGGAGGGGGACCGGGGAGCTGTTTTTT; CDR3aa: CATQTSGRGTGELFF
d_gene: NA; v_gene: TRBV7-9; abundance: once; j_gene: TRBJ1-4; CDR3nt: TGTGCCAGCAGTCCCCCCCGCGGCAGCCGTAATGAAAAACTGTTTTTT; CDR3aa: CASSPPRGSRNEKLFF
d_gene: TRBD1; v_gene: TRBV6-5; abundance: NA; j_gene: TRBJ1-2; CDR3nt: TGTGCCAGCAGGGCAGGGGGCTTTGGCTACACCTTC; CDR3aa: CASRAGGFGYTF
d_gene: TRBD1; v_gene: TRBV30; abundance: few; j_gene: TRBJ1-2; CDR3nt: TGTGCCTGGTGGGACAGGGGGAACTATGGCTACACCTTC; CDR3aa: CAWWDRGNYGYTF
d_gene: TRBD1; v_gene: TRBV11-3; abundance: NA; j_gene: TRBJ1-6; CDR3nt: TGTGCCAGCAGCAGAAACACAGGGGGCGAGCCCCTCCACTTT; CDR3aa: CASSRNTGGEPLHF